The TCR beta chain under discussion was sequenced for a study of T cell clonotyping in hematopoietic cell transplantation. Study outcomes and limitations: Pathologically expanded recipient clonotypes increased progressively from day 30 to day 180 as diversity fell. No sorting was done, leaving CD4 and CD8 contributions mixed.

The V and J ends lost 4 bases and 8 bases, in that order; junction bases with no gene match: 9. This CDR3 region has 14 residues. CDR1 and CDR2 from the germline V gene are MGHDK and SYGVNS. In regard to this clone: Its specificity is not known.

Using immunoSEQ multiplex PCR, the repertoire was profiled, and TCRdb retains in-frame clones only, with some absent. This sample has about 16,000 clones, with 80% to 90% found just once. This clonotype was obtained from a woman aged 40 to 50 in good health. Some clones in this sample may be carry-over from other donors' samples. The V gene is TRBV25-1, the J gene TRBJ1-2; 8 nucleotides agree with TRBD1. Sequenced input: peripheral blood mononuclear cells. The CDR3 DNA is TGTGCCAGCAGTGGACATCAGGGGGCGTGGGGCTACACCTTC. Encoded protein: CASSGHQGAWGYTF.